The entry below gives a single T cell receptor (beta chain) sequence along with its context. Its antigen is currently unknown. TCRdb's table, derived via immunoSEQ multiplex PCR, lists solely in-frame clones and lacks some. This table holds around 25,000 clones, about 81% found once. The germline V gene has CDR1 SGDLS and CDR2 YYNGEE. V was trimmed by 0 bases and J by 2 bases, leaving 9 bases between them. The CDR3 contains 14 residues. The sample belongs to a study of OX40 agonist ivuxolimab in advanced cancers. Study-wide context: Dose-escalation subjects each had hepatocellular carcinoma, melanoma, renal cell or head and neck cancer. Previous treatment with anti-PD-1, anti-PD-L1 or anti-CTLA-4 therapy was allowed; about 40% had received some. The study's findings and limits: Clonal expansion was seen in CD4+ and CD8+ blood T cells by week 6 at 0.1 to 3.0 mg/kg.

The TCR sequence derives from an adult with an advanced solid tumor such as melanoma, head and neck, liver or kidney cancer. The gene calls are TRBV9 and TRBJ2-7; D is perhaps TRBD2 (6 bases). The sequencing here drew on CD4+ or CD8+ T cells sorted from blood, taken in a trial of the OX40 agonist ivuxolimab. Here the CDR3 reads CASSVGGGAYEQYF. CDR3 nucleotide sequence: TGTGCCAGCAGCGTAGGGGGCGGGGCCTACGAGCAGTACTTC. The whole variable domain, remainder taken from reference TRBV9 and TRBJ2-7, is DSGVTQTPKHLITATGQRVTLRCSPRSGDLSVYWYQQSLDQGLQFLIQYYNGEERAKGNILERFSAQQFPDLHSELNLSSLELGDSALYFCASSVGGGAYEQYFGPGTRLTVT.